This TCR beta chain was retrieved from a study of blood T cell repertoires in COVID-19. As processed by the authors: How many nucleated cells were present was estimated from reference gene primer amplification. Sequencing used immunoSEQ multiplex PCR; TCRdb keeps in-frame clones, though not all of them. V, J and clone size are those of that table, while D and trimming were read from the DNA. The sample contains 100,000 or so clones, approximately 92% of which appear only once. Trimming took 3 bases from V and 5 from J, leaving 10 bases between them. Germline V lookup: CDR1 WSHSY, CDR2 SAAADI. The CDR3 consists of 13 residues.

This rearrangement joins TRBV10-2 to TRBJ1-2, with D maybe TRBD1 (6 bases). The TCR sequence derives from a man between 65 and 85 years old with acute or convalescent COVID-19. Sequenced: peripheral blood. This CDR3 is CASSEQGSYGYTF. The CDR3 nucleotides read TGCGCCAGCAGTGAACAGGGAAGTTATGGCTACACCTTC.